The rows below give T cell receptor beta chains drawn from one sample of a study of cytomegalovirus exposure and HLA in healthy donors. Sequencing was performed with immunoSEQ multiplex PCR; in TCRdb, only in-frame clones are kept and a portion is missing. The sample lists approximately 110,000 clones; around 80% were seen once. The sample comprised PBMCs. The receptor set was obtained from a middle-aged man in good health and CMV-seronegative. The CDR3 runs from the conserved cysteine through the conserved F or W. D genes are given only for firm matches. Expanded clones get a size class; other rows say once, few or many, or leave the size out.

.	TRBJ1-2	TRBV7-9	.	CASSLPTDGGGYTF	TGTGCCAGCAGCTTGCCCACAGACGGTGGTGGCTACACCTTC
.	TRBJ2-7	TRBV7-2	few	CASSLTGTAGEQYF	TGTGCCAGCAGCTTAACGGGTACGGCGGGGGAGCAGTACTTC
TRBD2	TRBJ2-1	TRBV9	.	CASSPRTGTRNEQFF	TGTGCCAGCAGCCCCCGAACCGGGACTAGAAATGAGCAGTTCTTC
TRBD1	TRBJ2-2	TRBV4-3	.	CASSWDRGNTGELFF	TGCGCCAGCAGCTGGGACAGGGGGAACACCGGGGAGCTGTTTTTT
TRBD2	TRBJ2-1	TRBV9	.	CASSVASGAYNEQFF	TGTGCCAGCAGCGTAGCCAGCGGGGCCTACAATGAGCAGTTCTTC
.	TRBJ2-7	TRBV7-6	few	CASSLAAGYEQYF	TGTGCCAGCAGCTTAGCGGCAGGCTACGAGCAGTACTTC
.	TRBJ2-7	TRBV25-1	.	CASSDPRGSYEQYF	TGTGCCAGCAGTGATCCCCGGGGGTCGTACGAGCAGTACTTC
TRBD1	TRBJ2-3	TRBV7-3	few	CASSRGQRGINTQYF	TGTGCCAGCAGCCGGGGACAGAGGGGTATCAATACGCAGTATTTT
.	TRBJ1-5	TRBV7-2	.	CASSPEGWQQPQHF	TGTGCCAGCAGCCCGGAGGGATGGCAACAGCCCCAGCATTTT
TRBD1	TRBJ2-1	TRBV27	.	CASSSGTGAYNEQFF	TGTGCCAGCAGTTCCGGGACAGGGGCCTACAATGAGCAGTTCTTC
TRBD1	TRBJ1-2	TRBV29-1	.	CSVDLMTGGVSGYTF	TGCAGCGTTGATTTGATGACAGGGGGAGTTTCAGGCTACACCTTC
.	TRBJ1-1	TRBV18	.	CASSDFSWEAFF	TGTGCCAGCTCAGACTTCTCCTGGGAGGCTTTCTTT
.	TRBJ1-5	TRBV6-5	.	CASSSTGQLSNQPQHF	TGTGCCAGCAGTTCTACAGGACAGCTTAGCAATCAGCCCCAGCATTTT
TRBD1	TRBJ2-7	TRBV6-5	.	CASSSGTGSYEQYF	TGTGCCAGCAGTTCGGGGACAGGCTCCTACGAGCAGTACTTC
.	TRBJ2-7	TRBV29-1	.	CSYSMSGTWDYEQYF	TGCAGCTATTCTATGAGCGGAACCTGGGATTACGAGCAGTACTTC
.	TRBJ1-4	TRBV10-3	.	CAISEFTSGANEKLFF	TGTGCCATCAGTGAGTTTACGTCGGGGGCTAATGAAAAACTGTTTTTT
TRBD1	TRBJ1-2	TRBV4-3	.	CASSQEPQARGAGYTF	TGCGCCAGCAGCCAAGAACCCCAGGCCAGGGGGGCTGGCTACACCTTC
.	TRBJ1-4	TRBV6-5	.	CASSVSLGGREKLFF	TGTGCCAGCAGTGTCTCCTTGGGGGGGCGAGAAAAACTGTTTTTT
TRBD2	TRBJ2-2	TRBV7-3	.	CASSPTSWGLATNTGELFF	TGTGCCAGCAGCCCGACCTCGTGGGGACTAGCGACGAACACCGGGGAGCTGTTTTTT
.	TRBJ2-2	TRBV4-2	.	CASRLSTGGTGELFF	TGTGCCAGCAGACTTTCGACAGGCGGCACCGGGGAGCTGTTTTTT
.	TRBJ1-1	TRBV5-1	.	CASSSDGPVGAFF	TGCGCCAGCAGCTCTGATGGGCCGGTCGGAGCTTTCTTT
.	TRBJ2-2	TRBV5-1	few	CASSFPVFQGTGELFF	TGCGCCAGCAGCTTCCCTGTATTCCAGGGAACCGGGGAGCTGTTTTTT
TRBD2	TRBJ2-1	TRBV28	.	CASRLPTSGRGGEQFF	TGTGCCAGCAGACTACCTACTAGCGGGAGAGGGGGTGAGCAGTTCTTC
.	TRBJ1-4	TRBV7-9	.	CASSLGGVGGNEKLFF	TGTGCCAGCAGCTTAGGCGGAGTGGGGGGAAATGAAAAACTGTTTTTT
.	TRBJ2-7	TRBV2	.	CASITMLGAGQYF	TGTGCCAGCATCACTATGTTGGGGGCCGGGCAGTACTTC
TRBD2	TRBJ2-2	TRBV9	.	CASDRGVNTGELFF	TGTGCCAGCGACCGGGGGGTGAACACCGGGGAGCTGTTTTTT
TRBD2	TRBJ2-3	TRBV7-2	.	CASSHLAGGGSTDTQYF	TGTGCCAGCAGCCACCTAGCGGGAGGCGGGAGCACAGATACGCAGTATTTT
TRBD1	TRBJ1-5	TRBV5-6	.	CASSLSRTGLNQPQHF	TGTGCCAGCAGCTTGAGTCGGACAGGGCTCAATCAGCCCCAGCATTTT
.	TRBJ2-7	TRBV27	.	CASSFGDPLYEQYF	TGTGCCAGCAGTTTTGGAGATCCCCTCTACGAGCAGTACTTC
.	TRBJ1-3	TRBV2	.	CASGSGIGNTIYF	TGTGCCAGCGGGTCAGGTATCGGAAACACCATATATTTT
.	TRBJ2-3	TRBV7-2	.	CASSTRQDSTDTQYF	TGTGCCAGCAGCACACGACAGGATTCCACAGATACGCAGTATTTT